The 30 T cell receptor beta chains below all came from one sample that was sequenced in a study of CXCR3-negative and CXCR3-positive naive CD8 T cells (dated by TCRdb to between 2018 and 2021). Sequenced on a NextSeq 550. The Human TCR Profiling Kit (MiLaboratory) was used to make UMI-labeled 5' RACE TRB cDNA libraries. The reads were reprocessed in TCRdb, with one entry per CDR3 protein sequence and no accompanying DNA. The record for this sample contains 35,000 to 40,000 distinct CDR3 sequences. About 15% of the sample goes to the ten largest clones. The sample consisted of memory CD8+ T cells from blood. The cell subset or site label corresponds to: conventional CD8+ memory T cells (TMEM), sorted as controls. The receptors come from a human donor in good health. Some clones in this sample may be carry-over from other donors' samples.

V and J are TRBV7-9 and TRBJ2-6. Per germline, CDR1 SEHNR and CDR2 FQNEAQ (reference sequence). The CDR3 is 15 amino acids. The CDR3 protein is CASSLVPSGANVLTF.

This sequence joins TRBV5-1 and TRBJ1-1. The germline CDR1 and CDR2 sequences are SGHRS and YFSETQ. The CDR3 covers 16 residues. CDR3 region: CASSLGFQAMNTEAFF. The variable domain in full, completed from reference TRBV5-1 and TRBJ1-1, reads KAGVTQTPRYLIKTRGQQVTLSCSPISGHRSVSWYQQTPGQGLQFLFEYFSETQRNKGNFPGRFSGRQFSNSRSEMNVSTLELGDSALYLCASSLGFQAMNTEAFFGQGTRLTVV.

CDR3 sequence: CASSRSLAGGASTQYF. The gene calls are TRBV27 and TRBJ2-5; no DNA is available, so the TRBD2 call from TCRdb remains unchecked. There are 16 residues in the CDR3. Germline lookup yields CDR1 MNHEY and CDR2 SMNVEV (reference sequence).

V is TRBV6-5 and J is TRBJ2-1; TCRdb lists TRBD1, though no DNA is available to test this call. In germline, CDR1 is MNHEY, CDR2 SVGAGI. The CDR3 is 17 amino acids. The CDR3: CASIPTPGRVFGNEQFF.

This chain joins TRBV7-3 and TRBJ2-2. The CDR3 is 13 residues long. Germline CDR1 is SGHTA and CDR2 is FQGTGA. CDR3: CASSLTAAGELFF.

CDR3 amino acids: CASSYTGDPYEQYF. The gene calls are TRBV5-1 and TRBJ2-7; the TCRdb call, TRBD1, lacks DNA for checking. The germline V gene has CDR1 SGHRS and CDR2 YFSETQ. This CDR3 region has 14 residues.

The CDR3 loop reads CASSQGDEQFF. The chain links TRBV6-5 to TRBJ2-1; TCRdb's D call, TRBD1, is unchecked because there is no DNA. CDR1 MNHEY and CDR2 SVGAGI come from the germline V gene. The CDR3 is 11 residues long.

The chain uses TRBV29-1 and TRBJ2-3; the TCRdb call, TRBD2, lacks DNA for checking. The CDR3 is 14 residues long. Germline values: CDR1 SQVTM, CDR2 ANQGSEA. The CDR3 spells CSVEGSGSTDTQYF.

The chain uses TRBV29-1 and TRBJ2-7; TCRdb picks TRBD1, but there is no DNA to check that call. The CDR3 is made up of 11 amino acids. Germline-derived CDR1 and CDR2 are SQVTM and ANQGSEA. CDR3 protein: CSVGTGDEQYF.

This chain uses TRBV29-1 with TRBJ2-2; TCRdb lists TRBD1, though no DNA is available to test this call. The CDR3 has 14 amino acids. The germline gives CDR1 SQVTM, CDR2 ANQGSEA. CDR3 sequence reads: CSVGSGGANGELFF.

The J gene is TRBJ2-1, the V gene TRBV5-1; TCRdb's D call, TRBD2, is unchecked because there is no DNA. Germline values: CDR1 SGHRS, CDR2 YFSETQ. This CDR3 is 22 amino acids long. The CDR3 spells CASSHPGGPGLAGSQPYNEQFF.

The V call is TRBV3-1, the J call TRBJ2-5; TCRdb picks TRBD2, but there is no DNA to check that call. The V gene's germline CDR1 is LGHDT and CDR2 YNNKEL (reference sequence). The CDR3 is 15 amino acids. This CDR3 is CASSSSGSRGETQYF.

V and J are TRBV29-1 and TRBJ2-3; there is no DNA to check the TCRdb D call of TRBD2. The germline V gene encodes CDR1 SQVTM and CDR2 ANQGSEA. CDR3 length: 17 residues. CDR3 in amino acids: CSVEDPGGRRGTDTQYF.

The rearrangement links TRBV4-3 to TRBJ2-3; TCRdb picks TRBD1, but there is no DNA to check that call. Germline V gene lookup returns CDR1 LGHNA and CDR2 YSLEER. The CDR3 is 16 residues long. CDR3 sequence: CASSQDQDRITDTQYF.

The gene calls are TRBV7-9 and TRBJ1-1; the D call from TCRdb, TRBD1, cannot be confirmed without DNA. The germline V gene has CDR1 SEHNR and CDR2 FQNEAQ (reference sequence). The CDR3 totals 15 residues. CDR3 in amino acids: CASSLAGAGGTEAFF.

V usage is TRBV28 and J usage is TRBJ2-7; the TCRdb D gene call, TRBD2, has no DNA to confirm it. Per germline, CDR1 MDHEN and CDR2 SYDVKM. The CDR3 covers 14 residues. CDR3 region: CASSFIPRPYEQYF.

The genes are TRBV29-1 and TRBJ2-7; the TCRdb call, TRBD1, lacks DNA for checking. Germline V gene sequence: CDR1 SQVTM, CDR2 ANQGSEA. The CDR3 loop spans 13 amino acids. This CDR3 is CSVVFGGSYEQYF.

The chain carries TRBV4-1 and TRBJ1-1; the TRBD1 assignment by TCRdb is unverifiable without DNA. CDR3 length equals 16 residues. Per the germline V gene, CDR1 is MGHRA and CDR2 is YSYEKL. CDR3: CASSQTPRGSNTEAFF.

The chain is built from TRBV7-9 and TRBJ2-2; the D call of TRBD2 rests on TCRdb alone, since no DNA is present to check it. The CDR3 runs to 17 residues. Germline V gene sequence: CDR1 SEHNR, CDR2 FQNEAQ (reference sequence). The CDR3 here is CASSPSGGGGAYGELFF.

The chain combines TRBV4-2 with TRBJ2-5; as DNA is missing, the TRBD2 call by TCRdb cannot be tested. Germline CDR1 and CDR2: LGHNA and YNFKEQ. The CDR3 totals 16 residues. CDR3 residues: CASSQEESGPSETQYF.

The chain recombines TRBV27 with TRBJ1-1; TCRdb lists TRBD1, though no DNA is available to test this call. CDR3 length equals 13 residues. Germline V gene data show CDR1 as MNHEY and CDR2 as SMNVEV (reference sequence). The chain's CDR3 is CASSFRDSWEAFF.

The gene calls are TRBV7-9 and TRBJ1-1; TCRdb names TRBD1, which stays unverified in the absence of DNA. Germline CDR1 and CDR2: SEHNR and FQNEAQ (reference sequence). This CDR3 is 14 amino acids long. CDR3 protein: CASSHRDRASEAFF. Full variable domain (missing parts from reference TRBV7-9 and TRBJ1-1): DTGVSQNPRHKITKRGQNVTFRCDPISEHNRLYWYRQTLGQGPEFLTYFQNEAQLEKSRLLSDRFSAERPKGSFSTLEIQRTEQGDSAMYLCASSHRDRASEAFFGQGTRLTVV.

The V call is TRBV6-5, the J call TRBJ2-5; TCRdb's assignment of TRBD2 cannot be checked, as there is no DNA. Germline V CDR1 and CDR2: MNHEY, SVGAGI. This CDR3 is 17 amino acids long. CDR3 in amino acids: CASTPLGSFQPEETQYF.

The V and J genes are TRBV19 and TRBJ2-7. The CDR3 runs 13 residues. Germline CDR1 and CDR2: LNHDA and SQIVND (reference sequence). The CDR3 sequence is CASSITTIYEQYF.

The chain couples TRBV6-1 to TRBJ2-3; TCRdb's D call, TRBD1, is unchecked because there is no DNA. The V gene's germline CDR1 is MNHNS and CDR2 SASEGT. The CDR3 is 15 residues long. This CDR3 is CASSPGQGGADTQYF.

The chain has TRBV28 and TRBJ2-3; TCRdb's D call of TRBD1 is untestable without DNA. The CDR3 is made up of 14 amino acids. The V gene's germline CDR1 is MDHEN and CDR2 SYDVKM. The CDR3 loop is CASSSDLSGVAQYF.

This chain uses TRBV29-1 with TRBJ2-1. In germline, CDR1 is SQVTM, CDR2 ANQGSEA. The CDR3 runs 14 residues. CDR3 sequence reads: CSVEWMSSYNEQFF.

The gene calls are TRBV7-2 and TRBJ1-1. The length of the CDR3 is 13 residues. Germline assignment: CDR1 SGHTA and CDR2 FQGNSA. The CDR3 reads CASSLGYNTEAFF.

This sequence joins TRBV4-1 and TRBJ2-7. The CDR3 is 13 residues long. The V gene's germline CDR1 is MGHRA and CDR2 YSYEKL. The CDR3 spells CASSHMGTYEQYF.

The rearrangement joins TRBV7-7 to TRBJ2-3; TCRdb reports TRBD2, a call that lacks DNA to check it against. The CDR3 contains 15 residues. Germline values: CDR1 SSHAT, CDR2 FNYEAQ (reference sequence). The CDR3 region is CASSQSGGASDTQYF.